The entry that follows covers one T cell receptor beta chain sequence. For every subset, genomic DNA was evenly distributed across several immunoSEQ plates. Profiled with immunoSEQ multiplex PCR; TCRdb holds only in-frame clones, not every one. The repertoire consists of over a million clones, with around 78% occurring once and the leading ten covering 0.4% to 0.55%. This record belongs to a study of shared clonotypes between healthy human individuals. Study background: The study used three CD4 naive, three CD4 memory, two CD8 naive and one CD8 memory plate per donor.

The CDR3 totals 13 residues. With 6 bases removed from V and 6 bases from J, the gap between germline ends came to 11 bases. The V gene's germline CDR1 is SGHAT and CDR2 FQNNGV. The sequencing input was memory CD4+ T cells from PBMCs. As for subset: CD45RA-negative fraction. V is TRBV11-2 and J is TRBJ1-4; D not certain. The sequence came from a man aged 18 to 30 in good health. Some clones in this sample may be carry-over from other donors' samples. This CDR3 reads CASSSRRDEKLFF. The CDR3 bases are TGTGCCAGCAGTTCCCGAAGGGATGAAAAACTGTTTTTT.